This TCR beta chain was identified in a study of control samples from healthy donors and cancer patients. TCRdb's table, derived via immunoSEQ multiplex PCR, lists solely in-frame clones and lacks some. Among tens of thousands of clones listed, roughly 93% were seen once. This CDR3 is 15 amino acids long. Germline V CDR1 and CDR2: SGHRS, YFSETQ. V lost 2 bases, J lost 0 bases, and 4 bases stayed unmatched. J is TRBJ1-2 and V is TRBV5-1; 7 nucleotides align to TRBD1. This receptor was obtained from a middle-aged woman with lung cancer. The sequenced material came from PBMCs. The CDR3 protein is CASSLGGTANYGYTF. CDR3 bases: TGCGCCAGCAGCTTAGGGGGGACAGCTAACTATGGCTACACCTTC.